This is a list of T cell receptor beta chains from one sample in a study of blood T cell repertoires in COVID-19. Assay: immunoSEQ multiplex PCR; the TCRdb copy retains only in-frame clones and omits some. The sample consists of about 210,000 clones, roughly 82% of them appearing once. Sequencing input: peripheral blood. The receptor set was obtained from a woman aged 40 to 55 with acute or convalescent COVID-19. The CDR3 runs from the conserved cysteine through the conserved F or W. D genes are given only for firm matches. Not every row has a clone size; where given, it reads once, few, many or a size class.

j_call v_call clone_size cdr3_length d_call cdr3_aa cdr3_nt
TRBJ2-3 TRBV7-2 NA 15 TRBD2 CASSFFGLASDTQYF TGTGCCAGCAGCTTTTTTGGACTAGCCTCAGATACGCAGTATTTT
TRBJ1-2 TRBV18 NA 14 TRBD1 CASSPGTGGDGYTF TGTGCCAGCTCACCCGGGACAGGGGGCGATGGCTACACCTTC
TRBJ2-2 TRBV19 NA 14 NA CASSIGSGTGELFF TGTGCCAGTAGTATCGGTTCGGGGACCGGGGAGCTGTTTTTT
TRBJ1-4 TRBV3-1/TRBV3-2 NA 13 NA CASSQLENEKLFF TGTGCCAGCAGCCAATTAGAGAATGAAAAACTGTTTTTT
TRBJ1-5 TRBV6-2/TRBV6-3 NA 12 NA CASSYPDQPQHF TGTGCCAGCAGTTATCCGGATCAGCCCCAGCATTTT
TRBJ1-4 TRBV18 NA 15 NA CASADAGATNEKLFF TGTGCCAGCGCAGACGCAGGGGCAACTAATGAAAAACTGTTTTTT
TRBJ2-5 TRBV5-1 NA 16 TRBD1 CASSLGAQGIGETQYF TGCGCCAGCAGCTTGGGGGCACAGGGGATCGGTGAGACCCAGTACTTC
TRBJ2-7 TRBV6-5 few 13 TRBD1 CASGQGVGYEQYF TGTGCCAGCGGACAGGGGGTGGGTTACGAGCAGTACTTC
TRBJ2-5 TRBV5-5 NA 16 NA CASSLGGRELRETQYF TGTGCCAGCAGCTTGGGGGGCAGGGAACTTAGGGAGACCCAGTACTTC
TRBJ2-2 TRBV19 NA 16 NA CASSIGGSWSAGELFF TGTGCCAGTAGTATAGGCGGTTCCTGGTCGGCTGGGGAGCTGTTTTTT
TRBJ2-3 TRBV7-3 NA 14 NA CASSLGPNTDTQYF TGTGCCAGCAGCTTGGGGCCTAACACAGATACGCAGTATTTT
TRBJ2-1 TRBV6-2/TRBV6-3 NA 18 TRBD1 CASSYPPGGGVLYNEQFF TGTGCCAGCAGTTACCCGCCAGGGGGCGGGGTGCTATACAATGAGCAGTTCTTC
TRBJ2-1 TRBV11-2 NA 15 TRBD1 CASSPRQGAYNEQFF TGTGCCAGCAGCCCACGACAGGGGGCGTACAATGAGCAGTTCTTC
TRBJ2-2 TRBV6-5 NA 14 TRBD1 CASRRDRYTGELFF TGTGCCAGCAGGCGGGACAGGTACACCGGGGAGCTGTTTTTT
TRBJ2-7 TRBV11-2 NA 13 NA CASSPRDGSEQYF TGTGCCAGCAGCCCCCGGGACGGGAGCGAGCAGTACTTC
TRBJ1-2 TRBV6-5 NA 14 NA CASGTAATNYGYTF TGTGCCAGCGGGACTGCAGCCACTAACTATGGCTACACCTTC
TRBJ1-6 TRBV3-1/TRBV3-2 few 11 NA CASSPPSPLHF TGTGCCAGCAGCCCCCCGTCACCCCTCCACTTT
TRBJ2-7 TRBV9 NA 15 NA CASSVNSGSSYEQYF TGTGCCAGCAGCGTAAATTCGGGGAGTTCCTACGAGCAGTACTTC
TRBJ1-3 TRBV30 NA 15 NA CAWSIRGASGNTIYF TGTGCCTGGAGTATTCGGGGGGCCTCTGGAAACACCATATATTTT
TRBJ2-7 TRBV6-5 NA 13 NA CASTDRGVHEQYF TGTGCCAGCACGGACCGGGGAGTCCACGAGCAGTACTTC
TRBJ2-7 TRBV12-5 NA 16 NA CASGLAIRDNDDEQYF TGTGCTAGTGGTTTGGCCATAAGGGACAACGACGACGAGCAGTACTTC
TRBJ2-1 TRBV21-1 NA 17 NA CASSKALRSGGNNEQFF TGTGCCAGCAGCAAAGCTTTAAGGAGCGGGGGGAACAATGAGCAGTTCTTC
TRBJ1-5 TRBV18 NA 13 NA CASSRRTDQPQHF TGTGCCAGCTCACGCCGGACAGATCAGCCCCAGCATTTT
TRBJ2-7 TRBV28 few 15 TRBD1 CASSPGDRETYEQYF TGTGCCAGCAGTCCGGGGGACAGGGAAACATACGAGCAGTACTTC
TRBJ2-5 TRBV9 few 15 TRBD1 CASSHWDSFQETQYF TGTGCCAGCAGCCACTGGGACAGCTTCCAAGAGACCCAGTACTTC
TRBJ2-3 TRBV7-3 NA 15 NA CASSLYQGRADTQYF TGTGCCAGCAGCTTATACCAGGGCAGGGCAGATACGCAGTATTTT
TRBJ2-2 TRBV3-1/TRBV3-2 NA 16 TRBD2 CASSPPATGGGGELFF TGTGCCAGCAGCCCTCCCGCCACCGGGGGGGGCGGGGAGCTGTTTTTT
TRBJ2-5 TRBV5-8 NA 16 TRBD2 CASSTGRGTGQETQYF TGTGCCAGCAGCACCGGGCGGGGGACGGGGCAAGAGACCCAGTACTTC
TRBJ2-3 TRBV18 NA 16 TRBD2 CASSPQERGTTDTQYF TGTGCCAGCTCACCCCAAGAGCGGGGGACCACAGATACGCAGTATTTT
TRBJ1-5 TRBV10-2 NA 14 TRBD1 CASTGQGGYQPQHF TGCGCCAGCACGGGACAGGGTGGTTATCAGCCCCAGCATTTT
TRBJ1-1 TRBV5-1 few 11 NA CASKGIGAAFF TGCGCCAGCAAAGGTATAGGGGCGGCTTTCTTT
TRBJ2-2 TRBV7-2 once 17 TRBD2 CASSSNPGLAITGELFF TGTGCCAGCAGCTCAAACCCGGGACTAGCGATCACCGGGGAGCTGTTTTTT
TRBJ1-4 TRBV30 NA 15 TRBD1 CAWSPRTGPNEKLFF TGTGCCTGGAGTCCAAGGACAGGGCCTAATGAAAAACTGTTTTTT
TRBJ1-2 TRBV4-1 once 18 TRBD1 CASSQDLGQGLANYGYTF TGCGCCAGCAGCCAAGATCTAGGACAGGGGCTCGCTAACTATGGCTACACCTTC
TRBJ1-2 TRBV19 NA 13 TRBD1 CASSPTGNYGYTF TGTGCCAGTAGCCCGACAGGGAACTATGGCTACACCTTC
TRBJ1-4 TRBV7-9 NA 14 TRBD1 CASSLGTGNEKLFF TGTGCCAGCAGCCTAGGGACAGGGAACGAAAAACTGTTTTTT
TRBJ2-7 TRBV5-6 NA 13 NA CASSWTASYEQYF TGTGCCAGCAGCTGGACAGCGTCCTACGAGCAGTACTTC
TRBJ1-5 TRBV2 NA 14 NA CAGSAGRDNQPQHF TGTGCCGGCAGCGCGGGTCGGGACAATCAGCCCCAGCATTTT
TRBJ1-1 TRBV12-3/TRBV12-4 few 12 NA CASILGRTEAFF TGTGCCAGCATCTTAGGGAGAACTGAAGCTTTCTTT
TRBJ1-2 TRBV29-1 few 13 TRBD1 CSVAPGQGGGYTF TGCAGCGTTGCCCCGGGACAGGGAGGTGGCTACACCTTC
TRBJ2-1 TRBV7-7 NA 15 TRBD2 CASSPGTSGYNEQFF TGTGCCAGCAGCCCCGGGACTAGCGGGTACAATGAGCAGTTCTTC
TRBJ2-1 TRBV5-1 NA 12 TRBD1 CASSSQGDEQFF TGCGCCAGCAGCTCGCAGGGGGATGAGCAGTTCTTC
TRBJ2-3 TRBV4-2 NA 17 TRBD2 CASSHNGTSGVGDTQYF TGTGCCAGCAGCCACAACGGGACTAGCGGGGTCGGTGATACGCAGTATTTT
TRBJ2-7 TRBV6-5 NA 12 NA CASSSDRSEQYF TGTGCCAGCAGTTCCGACAGAAGCGAGCAGTACTTC
TRBJ2-2 TRBV27 few 17 TRBD2 CASSFSGLAGSTGELFF TGTGCCAGCAGTTTTTCAGGGCTAGCGGGCAGCACCGGGGAGCTGTTTTTT
TRBJ1-2 TRBV6-1 NA 14 TRBD1 CASSEDRGNYGYTF TGTGCCAGCAGTGAAGACAGGGGTAACTATGGCTACACCTTC
TRBJ2-5 TRBV5-6 once 19 TRBD2 CASSLTGLAGGKRQETQYF TGTGCCAGCAGCTTGACGGGACTAGCGGGAGGGAAACGCCAAGAGACCCAGTACTTC
TRBJ1-1 TRBV28 NA 13 NA CASSLEGGTEAFF TGTGCCAGCAGTTTAGAGGGGGGGACTGAAGCTTTCTTT
TRBJ2-7 TRBV10-3 NA 13 TRBD2 CASRGLVNYEQYF TGTGCCTCCCGAGGACTAGTCAACTACGAGCAGTACTTC
TRBJ2-3 TRBV7-3 NA 18 TRBD2 CASSSGTSGGPTSDTQYF TGTGCCAGCAGCTCCGGGACTAGCGGGGGGCCAACTTCAGATACGCAGTATTTT
TRBJ1-5 TRBV15 NA 16 TRBD1 CATSGGRDRGIQPQHF TGTGCCACCAGCGGGGGCCGGGACAGGGGGATTCAGCCCCAGCATTTT
TRBJ1-1 TRBV5-1 NA 15 TRBD1 CASSLGDRVGTEAFF TGCGCCAGCAGCTTGGGCGACAGGGTGGGCACTGAAGCTTTCTTT
TRBJ2-7 TRBV6-1 NA 17 NA CASSVSPTGSPSYEQYF TGTGCCAGCAGTGTGTCCCCTACAGGGTCTCCCTCCTACGAGCAGTACTTC
TRBJ2-3 TRBV7-8 NA 16 TRBD2 CASSLSIAGGTDTQYF TGTGCCAGCAGCTTATCGATTGCGGGGGGCACAGATACGCAGTATTTT
TRBJ2-1 TRBV7-2 NA 15 TRBD2 CASSLGLADYNEQFF TGTGCCAGCAGCTTAGGGCTAGCGGATTACAATGAGCAGTTCTTC
TRBJ1-3 TRBV5-1 NA 15 NA CASSLESFSGNTIYF TGCGCCAGCAGCTTGGAATCCTTCTCTGGAAACACCATATATTTT
TRBJ2-3 TRBV6-4 once 16 TRBD2 CASSDSRGGGSDTQYF TGTGCCAGCAGTGACTCACGCGGGGGGGGGTCAGATACGCAGTATTTT
TRBJ2-7 TRBV6-2/TRBV6-3 large 16 NA CASSPSHGIMAYEQYF TGTGCCAGCAGTCCCTCGCACGGGATTATGGCCTACGAGCAGTACTTC